What follows is one TCR beta chain and its context. Cohort 3 recovery required two negative PCRs, clearance, or symptom resolution. TCRdb's copy holds only in-frame clones and misses some; the assay was immunoSEQ multiplex PCR. The table lists fewer than 500,000 clones, roughly nine tenths of them singletons. This sample is part of a study of blood T cell repertoires in COVID-19. In the study overall: T cells, B-cell-depleted T cells, or PBMCs provided the cDNA or gDNA that served as material.

There are 13 residues in the CDR3. Trimming stripped 6 bases from V and 5 bases from J, with 13 bases between. Germline CDR1 KGHSH, CDR2 LQKENI. This sequence was found in a woman aged 18-29 years who had recovered from COVID-19. The sample comprised PBMCs or T cells enriched from blood (not recorded which). The chain couples TRBV18 to TRBJ1-1, with D possibly TRBD1 on 6 matching bases. Here the CDR3 reads CASSPGRGTEAFF. Here the CDR3 DNA reads TGTGCCAGCTCGCCCGGGAGGGGGACTGAAGCTTTCTTT. The whole variable domain, filled in from reference TRBV18 and TRBJ1-1, reads NAGVMQNPRHLVRRRGQEARLRCSPMKGHSHVYWYRQLPEEGLKFMVYLQKENIIDESGMPKERFSAEFPKEGPSILRIQQVVRGDSAAYFCASSPGRGTEAFFGQGTRLTVV.